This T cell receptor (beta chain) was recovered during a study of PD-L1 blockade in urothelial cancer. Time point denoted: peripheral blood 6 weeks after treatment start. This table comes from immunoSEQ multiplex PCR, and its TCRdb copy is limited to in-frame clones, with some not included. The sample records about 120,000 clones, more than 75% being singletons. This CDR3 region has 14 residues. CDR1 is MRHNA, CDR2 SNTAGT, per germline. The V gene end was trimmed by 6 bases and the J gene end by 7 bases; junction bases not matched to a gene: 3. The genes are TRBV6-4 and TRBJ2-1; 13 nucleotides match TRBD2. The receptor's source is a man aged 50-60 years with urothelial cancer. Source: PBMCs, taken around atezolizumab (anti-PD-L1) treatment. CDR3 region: CASSGLAGVNEQFF. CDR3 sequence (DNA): TGTGCCAGCAGCGGACTAGCGGGAGTTAATGAGCAGTTCTTC.